This section outlines one T cell receptor (beta chain) sequence together with its context. Its antigen is still unknown. Here immunoSEQ multiplex PCR was the method, and the copy in TCRdb shows in-frame clones only, minus some. Of 280,000 or so clones in the sample, 70% to 90% are singletons; the top ten hold around 0.92%. This entry belongs to a study of cytomegalovirus exposure and HLA in healthy donors. Study-level information: The roughly 670 first-cohort repertoires and the approximately 110 validation repertoires shared the same platform, a later analysis reported.

With 1 base removed from V and 3 bases from J, the gap between germline ends came to 18 bases. The CDR3 is 17 residues long. The germline gives CDR1 GTSNPN, CDR2 SVGIG (reference sequence). Study outcomes and limitations: The study labeled under 200 TCR beta chains cytomegalovirus-associated. Cytomegalovirus status, reportedly, was diagnosed with high specificity and sensitivity by the classifier.

The donors were part of the validation cohort of 100 to 150 subjects. That cohort was separate from the first cohort, which comprised 700 or so subjects. Sequencing was carried out using PBMCs. This sequence joins TRBV30 and TRBJ1-4; D gene uncertain. The receptor comes from a woman in her late teens or twenties in good health and CMV-seronegative. The CDR3 bases are TGTGCCTGGAGTGGAGGAGTTCGGATCCAAGCTAATGAAAAACTGTTTTTT. Encoded protein: CAWSGGVRIQANEKLFF.